Listed here are 21 T cell receptor beta chains from one sample, sequenced in a study of blood T cells in healthy people across ages (dated by TCRdb to the mid-2010s). The receptor library was made with 5' RACE. These reads were obtained on an Illumina HiSeq 2500. A second roughly 7 to 11 cycle PCR used a sample-barcoded 5' primer and a J-beta primer mix. The public reads were reanalyzed by TCRdb: fastp trimming at Q25, MiXCR alignment, in-frame beta chains only. Rows are unified per CDR3 protein, each entry keeping the most common DNA and genes. The sample table holds fewer than 800,000 distinct CDR3 sequences, of which over 45% were seen once. Jointly, the top ten make up around a third of the sample. Input material: blood. These receptors originate from a woman aged 55 to 70 in good health.

The sample holds many counts of this clonotype. V and J are TRBV12-3 or TRBV12-4 and TRBJ2-7, with no clear D. Trimming removed 6 bases from V and 3 bases from J, with 9 bases in between. This CDR3 is built from 12 residues. CDR3 nucleotide sequence: TGTGCCAGCAGCCGGACCTACTACGAGCAGTACTTC. Its translation is CASSRTYYEQYF.

The rearrangement joins TRBV7-8 to TRBJ2-5; D gene unclear. The CDR3 has 12 residues. V lost 7 bases and J 7 bases, leaving 13 bases between the germline ends. Germline assignment: CDR1 SGHVS and CDR2 FQNEAQ. The CDR3 sequence: CASTRITGTQYF. In DNA form, the CDR3 reads TGTGCCAGCACCCGGATTACCGGGACCCAGTACTTC.

This chain links TRBV20-1 with TRBJ1-2, with unresolved D. From germline, CDR1 is DFQATT and CDR2 SNEGSKA (reference sequence). The CDR3 sequence is 13 residues long. V shed 4 bases and J shed 4 bases, with 13 bases lying between them. The CDR3 protein is CSANPAGSYGYTF. In DNA, the CDR3 is TGCAGTGCTAATCCCGCCGGAAGCTATGGCTACACCTTC.

V gene TRBV27 combines with J gene TRBJ2-7; 9 bases match TRBD1. With 8 bases clipped from V and 4 bases from J, the junction kept 6 bases outside the gene matches. The CDR3 runs to 13 residues. CDR1 and CDR2 from the germline V gene are MNHEY and SMNVEV (reference sequence). The CDR3 is CASWDRVSYEQYF. The CDR3 DNA sequence: TGTGCCAGCTGGGACAGGGTTTCATACGAGCAGTACTTC.

On this clonotype: This could be a read error, since a much larger clone is one nucleotide away. The chain recombines TRBV29-1 with TRBJ2-1; 8 bases fit TRBD1. CDR3 size: 13 residues. V shed 4 bases, J shed 10 bases, and the junction held 9 bases outside the gene matches. Germline CDR1 and CDR2: SQVTM and ANQGSEA. Here the CDR3 reads CSVGQGNSYEQFF. CDR3 DNA sequence: TGCAGCGTTGGACAGGGGAACTCCTACGAGCAGTTCTTC.

This clonotype came up a few times. The rearrangement links TRBV28 to TRBJ2-4, with 7 nucleotides matching TRBD2. This CDR3 region has 15 residues. CDR1 is MDHEN, CDR2 SYDVKM, per germline. V lost 5 bases to trimming and J lost 0 bases; unmatched junction nucleotides: 4. In nucleotides, the CDR3 is TGTGCCAGCAGTGAGACTAGCCTAGCCAAAAACATTCAGTACTTC. Amino acids: CASSETSLAKNIQYF.

V usage is TRBV5-1 and J usage is TRBJ1-4; D call uncertain. The germline gives CDR1 SGHRS, CDR2 YFSETQ. The CDR3 consists of 14 residues. V was shortened by 3 bases and J by 2 bases, with 8 bases between the two germline ends. CDR3 protein: CASSSGDTNEKLFF. The CDR3 nucleotides read TGCGCCAGCAGCTCAGGCGACACTAATGAAAAACTGTTTTTT.

The count of this clonotype is one. Given a much more abundant clone one base away, this may be a read error. The chain combines TRBV28 with TRBJ2-7, with no clear D. The CDR3 loop spans 14 amino acids. In germline, CDR1 is MDHEN, CDR2 SYDVKM. Here the CDR3 reads CASGLGTYPYEQYF. CDR3 DNA sequence: TGTGCCAGCGGTTTGGGAACCTACCCCTACGAGCAGTACTTC.

The V call is TRBV6-1, the J call TRBJ1-6; D not resolved. This CDR3 comprises 14 residues. V lost 7 bases, J lost 4 bases, and 11 bases lay in between. The germline gives CDR1 MNHNS, CDR2 SASEGT. CDR3 in DNA: TGTGCCAGCATCGAAGGGATATATAATTCACCCCTCCACTTT. Protein product: CASIEGIYNSPLHF.

CDR3 amino acids: CSARDRTGAGGSPLHF. CDR3 nucleotide sequence: TGCAGTGCTAGAGATCGGACGGGGGCAGGCGGGTCACCCCTCCACTTT. The rearrangement links TRBV20-1 to TRBJ1-6, with D possibly matching TRBD1 (6 bases). Trimming took off 0 bases at V and 10 bases at J, with 19 bases between the two ends. This CDR3 region has 16 residues. Per the germline V gene, CDR1 is DFQATT and CDR2 is SNEGSKA (reference sequence).

The chain uses TRBV20-1 and TRBJ2-5; the match to TRBD2 covers 10 bases. The length of the CDR3 is 17 residues. CDR1 and CDR2 (germline): DFQATT, SNEGSKA (reference sequence). Trimming took 0 bases from V and 4 from J; bases not matched to a gene: 11. The chain's CDR3 is CSARDLDLAGEGETQYF. In nucleotides, the CDR3 is TGCAGTGCTAGAGATTTGGATCTAGCGGGAGAGGGAGAGACCCAGTACTTC.

As regards this clonotype: Sequence at one end of the junction differs from germline and may be a read error. This CDR3 is CAGSERENYEQFF. CDR3 coding DNA: TGTGCCGGCAGTGAGCGGGAGAACTATGAGCAGTTCTTC. The chain recombines TRBV2 with TRBJ2-1, with 8 bases aligning to TRBD2. The germline gives CDR1 SNHLY, CDR2 FYNNEI. This CDR3 spans 13 amino acids.

Here the CDR3 reads CSASIQGLYGEQFF. In DNA, the CDR3 is TGCAGTGCCTCGATCCAGGGGCTGTATGGTGAGCAGTTCTTC. J is TRBJ2-1 and V is TRBV20-1; possible D gene TRBD1, 6 bases. This CDR3 contains 14 residues. CDR1 and CDR2 from the germline V gene are DFQATT and SNEGSKA (reference sequence). V was clipped by 6 bases and J by 9 bases, with 21 bases between them.

The chain recombines TRBV20-1 with TRBJ2-5; D uncertain. This CDR3 has 14 amino acids. From germline, CDR1 is DFQATT and CDR2 SNEGSKA (reference sequence). The ends were cut back, 0 bases at V and 7 bases at J, with 15 bases in the middle. CDR3: CSAREDPEPGTQYF. DNA for the CDR3: TGCAGTGCTAGAGAGGACCCCGAACCGGGGACCCAGTACTTC.

The chain employs TRBV21-1 and TRBJ2-7; the table's D gene call, TRBD2, was not cross checked with the DNA. TRBV21-1 is tagged as a pseudogene. This CDR3 spans 17 amino acids. The CDR3 loop is CASSKTGLAGKKYEQYF. The CDR3, as DNA: TGTGCCAGCAGCAAAACGGGACTAGCGGGAAAAAAGTACGAGCAGTACTTC.

This clonotype showed up just a few times. The chain carries TRBV6-2 or TRBV6-3 and TRBJ2-3; D possibly corresponds to TRBD1 (6 bases). Germline assignment: CDR1 MNHEY and CDR2 SVGEGT. Trimming shortened V by 2 bases and J by 1 base, and 10 bases separated the two germline ends. The CDR3 is 15 residues long. The CDR3 nucleotides read TGTGCCAGCAGTTACGGGGGCGCTGGCACAGATACGCAGTATTTT. Translated, it gives CASSYGGAGTDTQYF.

V gene TRBV28 combines with J gene TRBJ2-2; D is uncertain. The CDR3 is 14 residues long. Deletions cut 2 bases from V and 2 bases from J, with 6 bases between. Germline-derived CDR1 and CDR2 are MDHEN and SYDVKM. In DNA form, the CDR3 reads TGTGCCAGCAGTTTAATGGGTAACACCGGGGAGCTGTTTTTT. This translates into CASSLMGNTGELFF. The whole variable domain, filled in from reference TRBV28 and TRBJ2-2, reads DVKVTQSSRYLVKRTGEKVFLECVQDMDHENMFWYRQDPGLGLRLIYFSYDVKMKEKGDIPEGYSVSREKKERFSLILESASTNQTSMYLCASSLMGNTGELFFGEGSRLTVL.

The J gene is TRBJ2-5, the V gene TRBV6-6; 7 bases map to TRBD2. The end of the DNA aligns better with TRBJ2-7, so the J call may be wrong. The length of the CDR3 is 12 residues. Germline loops: CDR1 MNHNY, CDR2 SVGAGI (reference sequence). In DNA form, the CDR3 reads TGTGCCAGCAATCCGGGGAGGGGCGAGCAGTACTTC. Translated, it gives CASNPGRGEQYF.

The chain is built from TRBV29-1 and TRBJ2-3; 9 bases match TRBD2. Looked up from germline, CDR1 is SQVTM and CDR2 is ANQGSEA. The CDR3 loop spans 17 amino acids. V was clipped by 6 bases and J by 1 base; unmatched bases: 14. The CDR3 spells CSVGGPVAGVGTDTQYF. CDR3 coding DNA: TGCAGCGTGGGGGGGCCTGTAGCGGGAGTGGGCACAGATACGCAGTATTTT.

The chain recombines TRBV5-1 with TRBJ1-1; 7 positions match TRBD1. CDR3 length: 15 residues. V dropped 4 bases and J dropped 7; count of bases not matched to a gene: 13. The germline CDR1 and CDR2 sequences are SGHRS and YFSETQ. CDR3: CASSPYDRDTNEAFF. CDR3 DNA: TGCGCCAGCAGCCCTTACGACAGGGACACCAATGAAGCTTTCTTT.

This clonotype was seen only a few times. The gene calls are TRBV7-2 and TRBJ2-1, with 8 bases identical to TRBD2. Germline trimming cut 0 bases from V and 6 bases from J; bases unmatched to any gene: 7. Germline V lookup: CDR1 SGHTA, CDR2 FQGNSA. This CDR3 is 16 amino acids long. The CDR3 loop is CASSLAPGGAFNEQFF. The CDR3 DNA reads TGTGCCAGCAGCTTAGCCCCGGGAGGGGCCTTCAATGAGCAGTTCTTC.